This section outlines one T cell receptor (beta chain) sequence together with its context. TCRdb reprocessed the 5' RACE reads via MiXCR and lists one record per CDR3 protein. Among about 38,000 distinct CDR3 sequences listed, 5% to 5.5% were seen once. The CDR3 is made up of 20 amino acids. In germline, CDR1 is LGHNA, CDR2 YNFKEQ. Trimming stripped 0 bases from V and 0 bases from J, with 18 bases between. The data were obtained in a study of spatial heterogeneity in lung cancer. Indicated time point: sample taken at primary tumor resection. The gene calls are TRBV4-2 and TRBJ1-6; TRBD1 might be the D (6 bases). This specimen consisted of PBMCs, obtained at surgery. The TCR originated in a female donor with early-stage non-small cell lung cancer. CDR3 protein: CASSQEKRLLDSSYNSPLHF. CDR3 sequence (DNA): TGTGCCAGCAGCCAAGAAAAAAGGCTTTTGGACAGCTCCTATAATTCACCCCTCCACTTT.